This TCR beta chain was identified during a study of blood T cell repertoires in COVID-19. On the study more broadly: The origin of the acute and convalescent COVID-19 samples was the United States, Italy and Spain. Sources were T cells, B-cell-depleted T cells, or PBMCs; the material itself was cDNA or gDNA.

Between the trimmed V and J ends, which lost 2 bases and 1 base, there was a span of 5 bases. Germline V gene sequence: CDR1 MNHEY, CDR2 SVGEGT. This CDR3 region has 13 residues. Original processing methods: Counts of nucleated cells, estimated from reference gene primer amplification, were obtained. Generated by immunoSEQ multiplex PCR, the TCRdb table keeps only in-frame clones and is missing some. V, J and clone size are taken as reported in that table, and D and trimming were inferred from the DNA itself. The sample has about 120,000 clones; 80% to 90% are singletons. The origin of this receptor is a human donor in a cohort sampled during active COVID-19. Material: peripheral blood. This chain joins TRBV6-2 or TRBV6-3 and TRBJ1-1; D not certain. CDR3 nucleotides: TGTGCCAGCAGTTACGGGCCGAACACTGAAGCTTTCTTT. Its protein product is CASSYGPNTEAFF.